Sequencing of this T cell receptor (beta chain) was carried out in a study of shared clonotypes between healthy human individuals. Only Caucasian adults living in Nashville, Tennessee made up the donor group. J gave up 5 bases and V 2 bases, and 9 bases lay outside the gene matches. This CDR3 spans 15 amino acids. Germline CDR1 MNHEY, CDR2 SMNVEV (reference sequence). Findings and limits, study-wide: Clonotype sharing across several donors was observed for around 5% of naive CD4 clonotypes.

Points on this clone: What it binds is unknown.

Profiling relied on immunoSEQ multiplex PCR, and the TCRdb table lists in-frame clones only, not all of them. The table has roughly 2.6 million clones, about 92% seen once; the top ten hold about 0.13%. Sequencing was performed on naive CD4+ T cells sorted from blood. As to subset: CD45RA+ positively selected. V gene TRBV27 combines with J gene TRBJ2-7; TRBD1 matches at 7 bases. This receptor was identified in a man younger than 35 in good health. The CDR3 sequence: CASSLGPRQGDEQYF. In nucleotides, the CDR3 is TGTGCCAGCAGTTTAGGACCTAGACAGGGTGACGAGCAGTACTTC.